This TCR beta chain stems from a study of T cell responses to AZD1222 COVID-19 vaccine. V gave up 2 bases and J gave up 0 bases, with 5 bases separating them. Germline V gene lookup returns CDR1 MDHEN and CDR2 SYDVKM. This CDR3 contains 14 residues. The table came from immunoSEQ multiplex PCR; TCRdb's copy has only in-frame clones and leaves some out. The sample lists about 84,000 clones, about 93% occurring once. The TCR originated in an adult who received the AZD1222 COVID-19 vaccine. Here the sequenced sample was peripheral blood, taken 28 days after the second AZD1222 dose. The chain couples TRBV28 to TRBJ1-5; D is undetermined. CDR3 residues: CASSLRLSNQPQHF. For the CDR3, the DNA is TGTGCCAGCAGTTTAAGGCTTAGCAATCAGCCCCAGCATTTT. Combining the CDR3 with reference TRBV28 and TRBJ1-5 gives the whole variable domain DVKVTQSSRYLVKRTGEKVFLECVQDMDHENMFWYRQDPGLGLRLIYFSYDVKMKEKGDIPEGYSVSREKKERFSLILESASTNQTSMYLCASSLRLSNQPQHFGDGTRLSIL.